This T cell receptor (beta chain) stems from a study of control samples from healthy donors and cancer patients. Here immunoSEQ multiplex PCR was the method, and the copy in TCRdb shows in-frame clones only, minus some. Of roughly 50,000 clones in the sample, around nine tenths were seen once. Trimming shortened V by 4 bases and J by 5 bases, and 20 bases separated the two germline ends. The CDR3 sequence is 16 residues long. Germline V gene sequence: CDR1 LGHDT, CDR2 YNNKEL (reference sequence). The rearrangement uses TRBV3-1 (or the pseudogene TRBV3-2) and TRBJ1-1; D is unclear. Material: PBMCs. The clonotype originates from a man aged 30-40 years with colorectal cancer. The CDR3 region has the DNA TGTGCCAGCAGCCGAAAAAGGGTCCGAAGTAGTACTGAAGCTTTCTTT. This sequence encodes CASSRKRVRSSTEAFF.